This record covers a single T cell receptor beta chain. This clone showed up just a few times. The specificity of this receptor is unknown. Base qualities are not recorded, but no much larger clone differs from it by a single base. The data belong to a study of beta chain features in type 1 diabetes listed by TCRdb under 2018. As for the study more broadly: Mean age, gender distribution, total cell number and subset yield were not different between patients and healthy donors. A total of roughly 100 million sorted cells were examined across all samples, and the number of cells per subset was strongly correlated with RNA yield. In the study, recently diagnosed type 1 diabetes patients and matched healthy donors were compared on the TCRB repertoires of their sorted circulating CD4+ T cell subsets. Regulatory and stem cell-like memory subsets were obtained from only 8 patients and roughly eight healthy donors, while naive and central memory subsets were obtained from all 30 or so donors. Study-wide conclusions, independent of this receptor: Because cDNA rather than genomic DNA was sequenced, highly expressing activated cells could have been over-represented, although no difference in activation and CD3 levels was found between groups. Naive, central memory and regulatory TCRB repertoires appeared more similar among patients than among healthy donors. Only small numbers of individuals were included in the HLA sub-analyses, which left unresolved whether HLA type had any influence on TCRB rearrangement. Shorter templates might have been favored by PCR, but patient and control samples were amplified and corrected together, so both groups would have been affected equally by any skew. A moderate but significant shortening of TCRB CDR3 length was observed in type 1 diabetes patients in all four CD4+ subsets. Patients with type 1 diabetes made fewer insertions and deleted more nucleotides at VDJ recombination sites, implying thymic rearrangement abnormalities.

The cysteine opens and the phenylalanine closes a CDR3 of 19 amino acids. The DNA shown is the 57-base CDR3, in frame from base 1. CDR1 and CDR2, per the germline V gene, are MDHEN and SYDVKM. The V end gives up 6 bases and the J end 2 bases, leaving 13 bases in the junction not matched to a gene. From each donor, a single peripheral blood sample of approximately 0.11 L on average was drawn into heparinised tubes. Using a panel that included CD45RO, CCR7, CD25, CD127, CD95 and CD27, naive, central memory, regulatory and stem cell-like memory CD4+ T cells were sorted on a BD FACSAria II. All sorted populations exceeded 95% purity. Right away, PBMCs were isolated by Lymphoprep density gradient centrifugation and were stained directly, with no culture step. So that batch effects would be minimized, each experiment stained and sorted samples in pairs, pairing one healthy donor with one patient. The entire isolated RNA was reverse transcribed using the High Capacity cDNA Reverse Transcription Kit, and thus expressed TCRB transcripts were sequenced. Deep immunoSEQ sequencing was applied to naive, central memory and regulatory T cell samples, giving an average of about 3.6 million total reads per sample. Sorted cells were lysed in RLT buffer, and RNA was extracted using DNase-treated RNeasy Micro or Mini kits according to cell number. To prevent cross-contamination, every cell subset was processed on its own, while patient and healthy donor samples were processed together. The immunoSEQ multiplex PCR was used to amplify TCRB sequences from cDNA, yielding 87-bp fragments that span the CDR3 region. Sequencing of the amplicons was performed on the Illumina HiSeq platform. Per the original workflow: PCR bias was corrected computationally using synthetic template baselines, and reads within Hamming distance 2 were collapsed, with unmergeable singletons discarded. By aligning reads against IMGT, V, D and J genes, CDR3 length, and insertions or deletions at six rearrangement sites were assigned. Within each subset, clonotype counts were normalized to sorted cell number, after which true diversity and Gini coefficients were computed with the tcR R package. The overlap coefficient, calculated on TCRB nucleotide sequences, was used to quantify repertoire sharing. As a proxy for the pre-selection repertoire, out-of-frame TCRB sequences from naive cells were analyzed. TCRdb carries this immuneACCESS record with in-frame sequences only. Its versions omit some clonotypes, under half of them owing to an unresolved V gene in the studies checked, with the rest unexplained. Clone size and the V and J calls come from that table; the DNA yielded D and trimming. Recorded for this sample are roughly 330,000 clones; 9.5% to 11% of them occurred a single time. In total, the top ten clones hold under 0.02% of the sample.

Here the chain combines TRBV28 and TRBJ2-6, with 10 bases aligning to TRBD2. Source material: naive CD4+ T cells from blood. Reading the label with the study, this specimen's cell subset or site is: true naive CD4+ T cells. The source is a woman under 40 in good health. The nucleotides are TGTGCCAGCAGGCAGGACCTCGGACTAGCGGTCCCTGGGGCCAACGTCCTGACTTTC. This sequence encodes CASRQDLGLAVPGANVLTF.